This is a list of T cell receptor beta chains from one sample in a study of TIL therapy for anti-PD-1-resistant metastatic lung cancer. Profiled with immunoSEQ multiplex PCR; TCRdb holds only in-frame clones, not every one. The sample lists more than 90,000 clones, just over 65% seen once, with roughly 9.7% in the top ten. Sequenced material: tumor tissue, taken at baseline. The receptor set was obtained from a person between 30 and 79 years old with non-small cell lung cancer. Both conserved end residues are part of each CDR3. D genes are given only for firm matches. Only part of the rows carry a size: once, few, many, or a class if the clone is expanded.

NA | TRBJ2-7 | TRBD1 | TRBV4-1 | CASSRPGQGVIEQYF | TGCGCCAGCAGCCGACCGGGACAGGGGGTGATCGAGCAGTACTTC
NA | TRBJ2-1 | NA | TRBV7-3 | CASSFPPFAEQFF | TGTGCCAGCAGCTTCCCACCCTTCGCGGAGCAGTTCTTC
many | TRBJ1-4 | TRBD1 | TRBV9 | CASSVSGQGNEKLFF | TGTGCCAGCAGCGTATCGGGACAGGGTAATGAAAAACTGTTTTTT
NA | TRBJ2-3 | TRBD2 | TRBV28 | CASSPGTNTDTQYF | TGTGCCAGCAGTCCTGGGACTAACACAGATACGCAGTATTTT
few | TRBJ1-1 | NA | TRBV11-2 | CASSLSTVNTEAFF | TGTGCCAGCAGCTTGAGTACAGTGAACACTGAAGCTTTCTTT
NA | TRBJ2-4 | TRBD2 | TRBV28 | CASSSLAGGRDIQYF | TGTGCCAGCAGTTCCCTAGCGGGGGGGCGAGACATTCAGTACTTC
NA | TRBJ2-1 | TRBD2 | TRBV29-1 | CSVPTRGSNWDEQFF | TGCAGCGTTCCGACGCGGGGGTCAAACTGGGATGAGCAGTTCTTC
NA | TRBJ2-3 | NA | TRBV24-1 | CATSENSWADTQYF | TGTGCCACCAGTGAGAATAGCTGGGCAGATACGCAGTATTTT
NA | TRBJ1-2 | NA | TRBV28 | CASSLTGPFGYTF | TGTGCCAGCAGTTTAACAGGGCCCTTTGGCTACACCTTC
many | TRBJ1-2 | NA | TRBV4-1 | CASSQGTGGGGYTF | TGCGCCAGCAGCCAGGGGACGGGGGGCGGTGGCTACACCTTC
NA | TRBJ1-4 | NA | TRBV3-1/TRBV3-2 | CASSQRGGLGKLFF | TGTGCCAGCAGCCAACGGGGGGGGCTCGGGAAACTGTTTTTT
once | TRBJ2-7 | NA | TRBV6-5 | CASVGQTLYEQYF | TGTGCCAGCGTGGGCCAAACCCTCTACGAGCAGTACTTC
NA | TRBJ1-2 | TRBD1 | TRBV28 | CASTDRGLGGYTF | TGTGCCAGCACTGACAGGGGGCTTGGTGGCTACACCTTC
NA | TRBJ2-1 | NA | TRBV7-2 | CASSFFVVAFYNEQFF | TGTGCCAGCAGCTTTTTTGTGGTAGCGTTCTACAATGAGCAGTTCTTC
NA | TRBJ2-1 | NA | TRBV20-1 | CSARADNEQFF | TGCAGTGCTAGAGCCGATAATGAGCAGTTCTTC
NA | TRBJ2-5 | TRBD1 | TRBV7-9 | CASSSQGAWGGFQETQYF | TGTGCCAGCAGCTCACAGGGGGCGTGGGGAGGTTTCCAAGAGACCCAGTACTTC
NA | TRBJ1-1 | TRBD1 | TRBV2 | CASRGTGVGTEAFF | TGTGCCAGCAGAGGGACAGGAGTAGGGACTGAAGCTTTCTTT
once | TRBJ2-2 | NA | TRBV9 | CASSPVGIRTGELFF | TGTGCCAGCAGCCCTGTAGGTATTCGCACCGGGGAGCTGTTTTTT
NA | TRBJ1-2 | NA | TRBV2 | CASSVHSYGYTF | TGTGCCAGCAGTGTCCACAGCTATGGCTACACCTTC
NA | TRBJ2-3 | TRBD2 | TRBV7-3 | CASSLKGRGVVGPTDTQYF | TGTGCCAGCAGCTTAAAGGGCCGGGGGGTTGTAGGGCCCACAGATACGCAGTATTTT
NA | TRBJ2-7 | NA | TRBV11-2 | CASSRRGPYEQYF | TGTGCCAGCAGCCGCAGGGGACCTTACGAGCAGTACTTC
NA | TRBJ1-6 | TRBD1 | TRBV30 | CAWSVGRTGVSPLHF | TGTGCCTGGAGTGTAGGAAGGACAGGGGTGTCACCCCTCCACTTT
NA | TRBJ1-5 | TRBD1 | TRBV6-6 | CASSPPGTGPRQPQHF | TGTGCCAGCAGTCCTCCCGGGACAGGGCCTCGACAGCCCCAGCATTTT
NA | TRBJ1-4 | NA | TRBV6-5 | CASTSPGTHNEKLFF | TGTGCCAGCACCTCCCCCGGGACCCATAATGAAAAACTGTTTTTT
once | TRBJ2-1 | TRBD1 | TRBV15 | CATGYRGYYNEQFF | TGTGCCACCGGTTACAGGGGGTACTACAATGAGCAGTTCTTC
NA | TRBJ2-4 | NA | TRBV18 | CASSPRIDTTLAKNIQYF | TGTGCCAGCTCACCAAGGATTGATACTACTCTAGCCAAAAACATTCAGTACTTC
NA | TRBJ2-5 | TRBD1 | TRBV6-2/TRBV6-3 | CASSFGQGSGTQYF | TGTGCCAGCAGTTTCGGACAGGGGAGCGGGACCCAGTACTTC
NA | TRBJ1-1 | TRBD1 | TRBV7-2 | CASSSTGVTGAFF | TGTGCCAGCAGCTCAACAGGGGTCACGGGGGCTTTCTTT
NA | TRBJ2-5 | NA | TRBV7-9 | CASSLDWGTNSETQYF | TGTGCCAGCAGCTTAGATTGGGGGACAAATAGCGAGACCCAGTACTTC
NA | TRBJ1-4 | NA | TRBV27 | CASRRGEKLFF | TGTGCTAGCCGTAGGGGTGAAAAACTGTTTTTT
NA | TRBJ1-6 | NA | TRBV30 | CAWSEGFLVPLHF | TGTGCCTGGAGTGAGGGGTTTCTCGTCCCCCTCCACTTT
NA | TRBJ1-2 | NA | TRBV6-4 | CASSDSAGNGYTF | TGTGCCAGCAGTGACTCAGCAGGGAATGGCTACACCTTC
NA | TRBJ1-5 | TRBD1 | TRBV15 | CATSRSRQGSNQPQHF | TGTGCCACCAGCAGATCCCGACAGGGGAGCAATCAGCCCCAGCATTTT
NA | TRBJ2-5 | TRBD2 | TRBV19 | CASSPTSGAGETQYF | TGTGCCAGTAGTCCGACTAGCGGAGCGGGGGAGACCCAGTACTTC
NA | TRBJ1-2 | TRBD1 | TRBV20-1 | CSASQGTGAFNYGYTF | TGCAGTGCTAGTCAAGGGACAGGTGCCTTTAACTATGGCTACACCTTC
few | TRBJ1-3 | TRBD1 | TRBV5-6 | CASSLRDRLLSGNTIYF | TGTGCCAGCAGCCTCCGGGACAGGCTTCTCTCTGGAAACACCATATATTTT
NA | TRBJ1-4 | NA | TRBV28 | CASSLRGVNEKLFF | TGTGCCAGCAGTTTACGGGGGGTTAATGAAAAACTGTTTTTT
few | TRBJ1-6 | NA | TRBV3-1/TRBV3-2 | CASSQSASNSPLHF | TGTGCCAGCAGCCAATCGGCTTCAAATTCACCCCTCCACTTT
few | TRBJ2-2 | NA | TRBV2 | CASIEFMNTGELFF | TGTGCCAGCATCGAATTCATGAACACCGGGGAGCTGTTTTTT
NA | TRBJ2-1 | TRBD2 | TRBV5-1 | CASSSSGGVVGEQFF | TGCGCCAGCAGCTCAAGCGGGGGGGTCGTTGGTGAGCAGTTCTTC
NA | TRBJ2-3 | NA | TRBV6-6 | CASRNNGVGTDTQYF | TGTGCCAGCAGGAACAATGGGGTTGGCACAGATACGCAGTATTTT
NA | TRBJ2-1 | NA | TRBV28 | CASSWIGGDSYNEQFF | TGTGCCAGCAGTTGGATTGGCGGGGACAGTTACAATGAGCAGTTCTTC
NA | TRBJ2-6 | NA | TRBV7-9 | CASSPPGTGTSGANVLTF | TGTGCCAGCAGCCCACCGGGAACAGGGACATCTGGGGCCAACGTCCTGACTTTC
NA | TRBJ1-5 | NA | TRBV19 | CASNLGRTNQPQHF | TGTGCCAGTAACCTGGGACGGACCAATCAGCCCCAGCATTTT
NA | TRBJ2-7 | NA | TRBV19 | CASSMSTSYEQYF | TGTGCCAGTAGTATGTCCACCTCCTACGAGCAGTACTTC
NA | TRBJ2-7 | NA | TRBV9 | CASSPSPLLSYEQYF | TGTGCCAGCAGCCCCTCCCCACTGCTCTCCTACGAGCAGTACTTC
NA | TRBJ2-7 | TRBD1 | TRBV18 | CASSPGTVSEQYF | TGTGCCAGCTCTCCCGGGACAGTGTCGGAGCAGTACTTC
NA | TRBJ2-1 | NA | TRBV18 | CASSPPSYNEQFF | TGTGCCAGCTCACCACCCTCCTACAATGAGCAGTTCTTC
NA | TRBJ1-1 | NA | TRBV24-1 | CATRGRGEAFF | TGTGCCACCAGGGGCCGGGGTGAAGCTTTCTTT
NA | TRBJ2-5 | TRBD1 | TRBV29-1 | CSVGNRGETQYF | TGCAGCGTTGGAAACAGGGGGGAGACCCAGTACTTC
few | TRBJ2-7 | NA | TRBV14 | CASSQKFPGHVYEQYF | TGTGCCAGCAGCCAAAAATTCCCGGGACACGTCTACGAGCAGTACTTC
few | TRBJ2-3 | NA | TRBV18 | CASSPLSGGNTDTQYF | TGTGCCAGCTCACCACTCTCCGGGGGCAACACAGATACGCAGTATTTT